This TCR beta chain was retrieved from a study of OX40 agonist ivuxolimab in advanced cancers. Points from the study as a whole: Part of the nonresponder group also had normalized T-cell clonal expansion that was low.

This clone was recorded once. Antigen specificity is unknown. Clones were read by immunoSEQ multiplex PCR, and TCRdb kept only the in-frame ones, dropping some. The table has more than 7,000 clones, approximately 91% seen once. The receptor comes from an adult with an advanced solid tumor such as melanoma, head and neck, liver or kidney cancer. The sequencing used CD4+ or CD8+ T cells sorted from blood, collected in a trial of the OX40 agonist ivuxolimab.

CDR3 nucleotide sequence: TGTGCCAGTAGTATTGGGGGTATTAACTACGAGCAGTACTTC. The encoded protein is CASSIGGINYEQYF. This chain joins TRBV19 and TRBJ2-7; D may correspond to TRBD1 or TRBD2 (5 bases each). Trimming removed 3 bases at V and 3 bases at J, with 12 bases between. CDR3 length: 14 residues. Germline CDR1 reads LNHDA; CDR2 reads SQIVND (reference sequence). Together with reference TRBV19 and TRBJ2-7, the CDR3 gives the full variable domain: DGGITQSPKYLFRKEGQNVTLSCEQNLNHDAMYWYRQDPGQGLRLIYYSQIVNDFQKGDIAEGYSVSREKKESFPLTVTSAQKNPTAFYLCASSIGGINYEQYFGPGTRLTVT.